Listed below are T cell receptor beta chains from one sample, sequenced in a study of cytomegalovirus exposure and HLA in healthy donors. Measured with immunoSEQ multiplex PCR; TCRdb has only the in-frame clones, and not every one. The sample has 110,000 to 150,000 clones, 75% to 90% seen once; the top ten hold 1.2%. The source material was PBMCs. The receptors originated from a female donor in good health and CMV-seronegative. The CDR3 runs from the conserved cysteine through the conserved F or W. A D gene is named only where the DNA matches it firmly. Size tells how often a clone was seen (once, few, many) or the class of an expanded clone, and some rows leave it out.

D	J	size	V	CDR3	DNA
-	TRBJ2-7	-	TRBV30	CAWSPGAYYEQYF	TGTGCCTGGAGTCCAGGGGCATACTACGAGCAGTACTTC
TRBD1	TRBJ2-1	-	TRBV27	CASSLGGTGVLYNEQFF	TGTGCCAGCAGTTTAGGAGGGACAGGGGTCCTCTACAATGAGCAGTTCTTC
-	TRBJ2-1	few	TRBV4-1	CASSPVTTDNEQFF	TGCGCCAGCAGCCCTGTCACTACCGACAATGAGCAGTTCTTC
-	TRBJ2-1	-	TRBV6-5	CASSYSLVAMNNEQFF	TGTGCCAGCAGTTACTCTCTGGTAGCGATGAACAATGAGCAGTTCTTC
-	TRBJ2-5	-	TRBV5-1	CASSLRETQYF	TGCGCCAGCAGCTTGCGTGAGACCCAGTACTTC
-	TRBJ2-7	-	TRBV6-1	CASSEASGLYEQYF	TGTGCCAGCAGTGAAGCGTCAGGTTTGTACGAGCAGTACTTC
-	TRBJ2-3	-	TRBV10-3	CAIKGETDTQYF	TGTGCCATCAAGGGGGAGACAGATACGCAGTATTTT
-	TRBJ2-2	-	TRBV6-6	CASSYARQSGELFF	TGTGCCAGCAGTTACGCCAGGCAATCCGGGGAGCTGTTTTTT
-	TRBJ1-3	-	TRBV7-9	CASSSEAAASSGNTIYF	TGTGCCAGCAGCTCGGAGGCTGCCGCGTCCTCTGGAAACACCATATATTTT
-	TRBJ1-3	-	TRBV4-1	CASTKNRDSGNTIYF	TGCGCCAGCACCAAAAACAGAGACTCTGGAAACACCATATATTTT
-	TRBJ2-3	-	TRBV9	CASSVGLLGLTDTQYF	TGTGCCAGCAGCGTAGGCCTCCTCGGGTTGACAGATACGCAGTATTTT
TRBD1	TRBJ2-7	-	TRBV29-1	CSVPGQELYEQYF	TGCAGCGTTCCCGGACAGGAGCTCTACGAGCAGTACTTC
-	TRBJ2-2	-	TRBV6-1	CASSDQWNTGELFF	TGTGCCAGCAGTGATCAATGGAACACCGGGGAGCTGTTTTTT
TRBD1	TRBJ1-5	-	TRBV18	CASSPGEGASQPQHF	TGTGCCAGCTCACCAGGCGAGGGGGCAAGTCAGCCCCAGCATTTT
-	TRBJ1-2	once	TRBV27	CASRGLGGYTF	TGTGCCAGCCGAGGTTTGGGTGGCTACACCTTC
-	TRBJ2-7	-	TRBV10-2	CASRGEQSYEQYF	TGCGCCAGCAGAGGGGAACAGAGCTACGAGCAGTACTTC
-	TRBJ1-1	-	TRBV5-1	CASRLSGNTEAFF	TGCGCCAGCAGGTTGAGCGGAAACACTGAAGCTTTCTTT
TRBD2	TRBJ2-1	-	TRBV5-6	CASSFLAGGNNEQFF	TGTGCCAGCAGCTTTCTAGCGGGAGGCAACAATGAGCAGTTCTTC
-	TRBJ2-7	-	TRBV10-3	CAISEAYEQYF	TGTGCCATCAGTGAAGCCTACGAGCAGTACTTC
-	TRBJ1-1	few	TRBV18	CASSPSAGMNTEAFF	TGTGCCAGCTCACCATCCGCAGGGATGAACACTGAAGCTTTCTTT
TRBD2	TRBJ2-1	once	TRBV27	CASSSGLGNQDEQFF	TGTGCCAGCAGTTCAGGACTAGGTAATCAGGATGAGCAGTTCTTC
-	TRBJ2-7	-	TRBV6-6	CASRPTASSYEQYF	TGTGCCAGCAGGCCGACTGCGAGCTCCTACGAGCAGTACTTC
TRBD1	TRBJ2-1	-	TRBV25-1	CASSTTAGDRGNNEQFF	TGTGCCAGCAGTACCACCGCCGGGGACAGGGGAAACAATGAGCAGTTCTTC
TRBD2	TRBJ2-7	-	TRBV5-5	CASRLAEQEQYF	TGTGCCAGCCGACTAGCGGAACAGGAGCAGTACTTC
-	TRBJ2-7	-	TRBV11-2	CASSLDQVASYEQYF	TGTGCCAGCAGCTTAGATCAAGTAGCCTCCTACGAGCAGTACTTC
-	TRBJ2-2	-	TRBV5-1	CASRTTGVVGELFF	TGCGCCAGCAGAACAACAGGTGTAGTCGGGGAGCTGTTTTTT
TRBD1	TRBJ1-1	-	TRBV5-4	CASSLAKGANTEAFF	TGTGCCAGCAGCTTGGCGAAGGGGGCGAACACTGAAGCTTTCTTT
TRBD2	TRBJ2-5	-	TRBV28	CASSSRLAGRETQYF	TGTGCCAGCAGTTCCAGACTAGCGGGACGGGAGACCCAGTACTTC
TRBD2	TRBJ2-3	-	TRBV29-1	CSVTPVTGGDTQYF	TGCAGCGTTACCCCTGTTACGGGGGGAGATACGCAGTATTTT
-	TRBJ1-2	-	TRBV4-1	CASSLDKGFYGYTF	TGCGCCAGCAGCCTCGACAAAGGATTCTATGGCTACACCTTC
-	TRBJ2-7	-	TRBV7-8	CASSFGGIYEQYF	TGTGCCAGCAGCTTCGGGGGAATCTACGAGCAGTACTTC
TRBD2	TRBJ2-7	-	TRBV5-6	CASSLAGGDYEQYF	TGTGCCAGCAGCCTAGCGGGAGGGGACTACGAGCAGTACTTC
TRBD2	TRBJ2-7	-	TRBV28	CASSPPGASGFIYEQYF	TGTGCCAGCAGTCCTCCGGGTGCTAGCGGGTTCATCTACGAGCAGTACTTC
-	TRBJ1-4	-	TRBV6-5	CASSLGLSRGEKLFF	TGTGCCAGCAGTTTAGGACTCTCGCGGGGTGAAAAACTGTTTTTT
-	TRBJ2-3	-	TRBV28	CASSFPVRTDTQYF	TGTGCCAGCAGTTTCCCCGTCCGCACAGATACGCAGTATTTT
-	TRBJ1-1	-	TRBV21-1	CASSRVRRTEAFF	TGTGCCAGCAGCAGAGTCAGGCGCACTGAAGCTTTCTTT
-	TRBJ1-1	once	TRBV18	CASSPKEGNTEAFF	TGTGCCAGCTCCCCGAAGGAGGGGAACACTGAAGCTTTCTTT
TRBD2	TRBJ2-1	-	TRBV7-2	CASSLGLAGNNEQFF	TGTGCCAGCAGCTTGGGGCTAGCGGGGAACAATGAGCAGTTCTTC
-	TRBJ1-3	-	TRBV5-1	CASSIGGADGNTIYF	TGCGCCAGCTCCATTGGGGGGGCGGATGGAAACACCATATATTTT
-	TRBJ2-7	-	TRBV5-6	CASSFGVTRGGEQYF	TGTGCCAGCAGCTTCGGGGTGACTAGGGGTGGCGAGCAGTACTTC
TRBD1	TRBJ2-5	-	TRBV29-1	CSVYGRDRGHETQYF	TGCAGCGTTTACGGAAGGGACAGGGGGCACGAGACCCAGTACTTC
-	TRBJ1-4	-	TRBV6-1	CAALREGWEKLFF	TGTGCCGCGTTGAGGGAAGGATGGGAAAAACTGTTTTTT